What follows is one T cell receptor (beta chain) and its context. Its antigen remains unknown. Germline CDR1 MDHEN, CDR2 SYDVKM. Trimming took 6 bases from V and 2 from J; bases not matched to a gene: 9. The CDR3 runs to 16 residues. This entry comes from a study of early T cells in non-severe SARS-CoV-2 infection. General observations from the study: VDJdb matching skewed toward anti-spike CD8 responses, missing private and CD4 specificities.

Unique molecular identifiers were affixed to single, distinct cDNA molecules. TCRdb reprocessed the 5' RACE reads via MiXCR and lists one record per CDR3 protein. The sample holds 53,000 or so distinct CDR3 sequences, around 9.5% seen once. J is TRBJ2-5 and V is TRBV28, with 10 bases fitting TRBD1. The sequence was obtained from an adult who was a healthcare worker with PCR-confirmed SARS-CoV-2 infection or an uninfected control (not recorded which). The source material was whole blood. The DNA of the CDR3 is TGTGCCAGCAGCCAACCTGGGACAGGGGCACAAGAGACCCAGTACTTC. Protein sequence: CASSQPGTGAQETQYF.